The sequence of this TCR beta chain was determined in a study of T cell responses to AZD1222 COVID-19 vaccine. To note about this clone: Its antigen is unknown.

Method: immunoSEQ multiplex PCR; TCRdb's copy keeps in-frame clones and lacks some. The sample lists over 75,000 clones; roughly nine tenths were seen once. Investigators merged groups given second doses at roughly 4 or roughly 12 weeks. General study findings and limits: In a largely white British group with more females than males, clonal diversity was possibly underestimated. Spike-specific TCR breadth and depth grew following two AZD1222 doses.

The sequence derives from an adult who received the AZD1222 COVID-19 vaccine. Sample: peripheral blood, taken 28 days after the second AZD1222 dose.

The CDR3 here is CASSPLGREHEQFF. The DNA of the CDR3 is TGTGCCAGTAGTCCCCTAGGGCGGGAGCATGAGCAGTTCTTC. The chain is built from TRBV19 and TRBJ2-1, with 7 bases lining up with TRBD2. Trimming at V came to 5 bases and at J to 8 bases, leaving 9 bases not matched to a gene. Germline loops: CDR1 LNHDA, CDR2 SQIVND (reference sequence). The CDR3 is made up of 14 amino acids.